This T cell receptor beta chain came from a study of neurological immune-mediated disorders. TCRdb re-analysed the 5' RACE reads in MiXCR, keeping a single row per CDR3 protein. The sample has about 30,000 distinct CDR3 sequences, approximately 12% seen once. V was pared by 4 bases and J by 3 bases, with 4 bases of the junction left unmatched. This CDR3 spans 15 amino acids. CDR1 and CDR2 from the germline V gene are SGHTA and FQGNSA. In its sample, this clonotype was seen many times. The sequencing sample was made of PBMCs. The sequence was collected from a man between 60 and 75 years old in good health. The chain combines TRBV7-2 with TRBJ2-3, with 10 positions matching TRBD2. As DNA, the CDR3 is TGTGCCAGCAGCTCCAGCGGGAGGGTAACAGATACGCAGTATTTT. Its translation: CASSSSGRVTDTQYF.